This record looks at one TCR beta chain sequence and its context. Germline lookup yields CDR1 GTSNPN and CDR2 SVGIG (reference sequence). With V trimmed by 4 bases and J by 2 bases, 5 bases remained unmatched. This CDR3 has 15 amino acids. The sample belongs to a study of blood T cells in healthy people across ages. Donors ranged from roughly 6 to 100 years old and were healthy Caucasians in Russia. Then a second PCR, running about 6 to 11 cycles, was carried out with a sample-barcoded 5' primer and a J-beta primer mix. TCRdb reprocessed the 5' RACE reads with MiXCR, giving one entry per CDR3 protein. The table shows roughly 800,000 distinct CDR3 sequences, with about a quarter occurring only once. These same data were also listed under a study on T cells of mothers and their children.

Specimen: blood. This clonotype was sampled from a boy younger than 18 in good health. This chain joins TRBV30 and TRBJ1-4; 9 bases fit TRBD1. DNA of the CDR3: TGTGCCTGGAACGTACAGGGGGCTACTAATGAAAAACTGTTTTTT. It codes for CAWNVQGATNEKLFF.